The next 2 T cell receptor beta chains were all read from a single sample in a study of OX40 agonist ivuxolimab in advanced cancers. This table comes from immunoSEQ multiplex PCR, and its TCRdb copy is limited to in-frame clones, with some not included. The table shows about 76,000 clones, with roughly 90% occurring only once. This specimen consisted of CD4+ or CD8+ T cells sorted from blood, obtained in a trial of the OX40 agonist ivuxolimab. The source is an adult with an advanced solid tumor such as melanoma, head and neck, liver or kidney cancer.

This chain uses TRBV7-9 with TRBJ2-3, with 8 bases identical to TRBD2. The germline V gene has CDR1 SEHNR and CDR2 FQNEAQ (reference sequence). V shed 0 bases, J shed 5 bases, and the junction held 7 bases outside the gene matches. This CDR3 spans 16 amino acids. The DNA for the CDR3 is TGTGCCAGCAGCTTAGCTGGGCTAGCGGGTCTAGATACGCAGTATTTT. It is translated as CASSLAGLAGLDTQYF.

The chain joins TRBV5-1 to TRBJ2-7; 10 bases are a match to TRBD1. The CDR3 has 15 amino acids. With V trimmed by 6 bases and J by 2 bases, 8 bases remained unmatched. Germline V gene lookup returns CDR1 SGHRS and CDR2 YFSETQ. The DNA for the CDR3 is TGCGCCAGCAAGGCCCCGGACAGGGGGGCCTACGAGCAGTACTTC. It codes for CASKAPDRGAYEQYF.